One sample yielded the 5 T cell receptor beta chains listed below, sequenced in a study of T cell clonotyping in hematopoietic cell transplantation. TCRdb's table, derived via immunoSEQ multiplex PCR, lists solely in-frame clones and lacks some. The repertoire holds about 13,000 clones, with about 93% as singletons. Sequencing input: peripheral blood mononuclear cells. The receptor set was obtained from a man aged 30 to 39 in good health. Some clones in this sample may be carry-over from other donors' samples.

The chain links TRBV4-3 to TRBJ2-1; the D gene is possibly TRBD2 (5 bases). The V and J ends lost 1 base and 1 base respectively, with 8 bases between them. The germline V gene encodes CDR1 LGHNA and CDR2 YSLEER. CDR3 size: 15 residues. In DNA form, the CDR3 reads TGCGCCAGCAGCCAAGGTCTAGCATCCTACAATGAGCAGTTCTTC. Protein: CASSQGLASYNEQFF.

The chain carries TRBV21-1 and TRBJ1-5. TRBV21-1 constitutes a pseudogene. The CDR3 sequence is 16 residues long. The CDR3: CASSPAKGRSNQPQHF. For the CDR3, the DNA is TGTGCCAGCAGTCCCGCGAAAGGGCGTAGCAATCAGCCCCAGCATTTT.

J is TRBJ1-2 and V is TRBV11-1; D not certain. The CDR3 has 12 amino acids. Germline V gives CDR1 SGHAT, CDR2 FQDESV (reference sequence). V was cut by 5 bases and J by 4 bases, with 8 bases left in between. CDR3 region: CASSHEGYGYTF. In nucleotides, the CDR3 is TGTGCCAGCAGCCACGAGGGCTATGGCTACACCTTC.

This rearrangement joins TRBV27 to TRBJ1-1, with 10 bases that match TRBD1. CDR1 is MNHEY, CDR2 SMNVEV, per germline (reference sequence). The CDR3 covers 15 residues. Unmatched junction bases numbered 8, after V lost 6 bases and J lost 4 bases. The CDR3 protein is CASSRGDRGTTEAFF. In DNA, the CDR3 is TGTGCCAGCAGCCGGGGGGACAGGGGTACCACTGAAGCTTTCTTT.

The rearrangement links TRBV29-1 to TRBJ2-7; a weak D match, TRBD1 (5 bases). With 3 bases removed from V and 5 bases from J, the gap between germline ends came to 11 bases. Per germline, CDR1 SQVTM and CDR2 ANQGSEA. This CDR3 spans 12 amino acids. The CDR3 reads CSVDAGYHEQYF. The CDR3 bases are TGCAGCGTTGATGCAGGGTACCACGAGCAGTACTTC.